One sample yielded the 30 T cell receptor beta chains listed below, sequenced in a study of shared clonotypes between healthy human individuals. Assay: immunoSEQ multiplex PCR; the TCRdb copy retains only in-frame clones and omits some. The sample records about 2 million clones, 85% to 95% being singletons. The specimen sequenced was naive CD4+ T cells sorted from blood. Noted subset: CD45RA+ positively selected. The receptors here all came from a man between 18 and 29 years old in good health.

The chain couples TRBV29-1 to TRBJ2-3; D is unresolved. The CDR3 runs 14 residues. Trimming stripped 4 bases from V and 3 bases from J, with 14 bases between. Germline V lookup: CDR1 SQVTM, CDR2 ANQGSEA. CDR3 region: CSVVGTSGTDTQYF. CDR3 coding DNA: TGCAGCGTTGTCGGCACATCTGGGACAGATACGCAGTATTTT.

V is TRBV2 and J is TRBJ1-2; 7 bases agree with TRBD1. The CDR3 has 13 amino acids. Trimming at V came to 6 bases and at J to 4 bases, leaving 5 bases not matched to a gene. Germline CDR1 SNHLY, CDR2 FYNNEI. The CDR3 loop reads CASRGGNLYGYTF. For the CDR3, the DNA is TGTGCCAGCAGAGGGGGCAACCTCTATGGCTACACCTTC.

The V call is TRBV19, the J call TRBJ2-5; 7 bases agree with TRBD1. V was pared by 7 bases and J by 3 bases, with 11 bases of the junction left unmatched. This CDR3 has 15 residues. The germline V gene encodes CDR1 LNHDA and CDR2 SQIVND (reference sequence). The CDR3: CASTDGQVGKETQYF. The CDR3 bases are TGTGCCAGTACCGATGGACAGGTGGGGAAAGAGACCCAGTACTTC.

Note on this clone: Other DNA sequences within the sample encode an identical CDR3. This chain uses TRBV29-1 with TRBJ2-3, with D perhaps TRBD2 (6 bases). This CDR3 comprises 13 residues. CDR1 is SQVTM, CDR2 ANQGSEA, per germline. With 5 bases removed from V and 0 bases from J, the gap between germline ends came to 9 bases. CDR3 sequence: CSVLAGSTDTQYF. The DNA for the CDR3 is TGCAGCGTTTTGGCGGGGAGCACAGATACGCAGTATTTT.

The genes are TRBV7-3 and TRBJ2-1; 11 bases line up with TRBD2. The CDR3 is made up of 15 amino acids. The V and J ends lost 5 bases and 4 bases, in that order; junction bases with no gene match: 4. The germline V gene has CDR1 SGHTA and CDR2 FQGTGA. In nucleotides, the CDR3 is TGTGCCAGCAGCCCTAGCGGGGGGCCTTACAATGAGCAGTTCTTC. Its translation is CASSPSGGPYNEQFF. Full variable domain (outside the CDR3, taken from reference TRBV7-3 and TRBJ2-1): GAGVSQTPSNKVTEKGKYVELRCDPISGHTALYWYRQSLGQGPEFLIYFQGTGAADDSGLPNDRFFAVRPEGSVSTLKIQRTERGDSAVYLCASSPSGGPYNEQFFGPGTRLTVL.

The chain carries TRBV4-1 and TRBJ1-2; D unclear. Between the trimmed V and J ends, which lost 0 bases and 4 bases, there was a span of 12 bases. The germline gives CDR1 MGHRA, CDR2 YSYEKL. The CDR3 has 15 residues. For the CDR3, the DNA is TGCGCCAGCAGCCAAGAGCAGAGGGCGAGCTATGGCTACACCTTC. Protein: CASSQEQRASYGYTF.

The chain links TRBV7-2 to TRBJ2-7; D not certain. The CDR3 consists of 16 residues. The germline V gene encodes CDR1 SGHTA and CDR2 FQGNSA. V was cut by 6 bases and J by 0 bases, with 18 bases left in between. CDR3 protein: CASSSDAGRSSYEQYF. The CDR3 DNA reads TGTGCCAGCAGTTCTGACGCTGGCAGGTCCTCCTACGAGCAGTACTTC.

The genes are TRBV7-9 and TRBJ2-3, with 11 bases identical to TRBD2. CDR1 and CDR2 from the germline V gene are SEHNR and FQNEAQ (reference sequence). V dropped 4 bases and J dropped 2; count of bases not matched to a gene: 5. The CDR3 has 16 residues. The CDR3 loop reads CASSSLAGGITDTQYF. CDR3 in DNA: TGTGCCAGCAGCTCATTAGCGGGAGGGATCACAGATACGCAGTATTTT.

The rearrangement joins TRBV10-1 to TRBJ2-1, with 11 positions matching TRBD2. Germline-derived CDR1 and CDR2 are WNHNN and SYGVQD (reference sequence). The CDR3 extends over 15 amino acids. With 2 bases clipped from V and 9 bases from J, the junction kept 6 bases outside the gene matches. CDR3 loop: CASSEGSGGAFEQFF. In DNA, the CDR3 is TGCGCCAGCAGTGAGGGTAGCGGGGGGGCCTTTGAGCAGTTCTTC.

The chain combines TRBV4-1 with TRBJ2-5; D tentatively fits TRBD1 or TRBD2 (5 bases each). V was pared by 1 base and J by 4 bases, with 13 bases between. There are 15 residues in the CDR3. CDR1 is MGHRA and CDR2 is YSYEKL in the germline V gene. CDR3 sequence: CASSQGIWGRETQYF. The CDR3 coding sequence is TGCGCCAGCAGCCAAGGGATATGGGGACGAGAGACCCAGTACTTC.

This clone appeared a single time. V and J are TRBV7-2 and TRBJ2-2; D unresolved. CDR1 and CDR2 (germline): SGHTA, FQGNSA. CDR3 length equals 15 residues. V lost 1 base to trimming and J lost 0 bases, with 6 bases between them. CDR3 DNA: TGTGCCAGCAGCTTAGGGCTAACGAACACCGGGGAGCTGTTTTTT. It encodes CASSLGLTNTGELFF.

The J gene is TRBJ1-3, the V gene TRBV7-9; no reliable D call. The CDR3 runs to 15 residues. Trimming shortened V by 5 bases and J by 0 bases, and 11 bases separated the two germline ends. CDR1 is SEHNR, CDR2 FQNEAQ, per germline (reference sequence). The CDR3 region is CASSARESSGNTIYF. CDR3 nucleotides: TGTGCCAGCAGCGCGAGGGAGAGCTCTGGAAACACCATATATTTT.

The chain recombines TRBV5-6 with TRBJ1-5; 8 positions agree with TRBD1. This CDR3 has 14 residues. CDR1 and CDR2 (germline): SGHDT, YYEEEE. The J segment lost 7 bases and the V segment lost 4 bases, leaving 7 bases of the junction unmatched. The CDR3 nucleotides read TGTGCCAGCAGCACCGACAGGGGTGGACAGCCCCAGCATTTT. Encoded protein: CASSTDRGGQPQHF. The entire variable domain, with the rest obtained from reference TRBV5-6 and TRBJ1-5, is as follows: DAGVTQSPTHLIKTRGQQVTLRCSPKSGHDTVSWYQQALGQGPQFIFQYYEEEERQRGNFPDRFSGHQFPNYSSELNVNALLLGDSALYLCASSTDRGGQPQHFGDGTRLSIL.

The rearrangement uses TRBV28 and TRBJ1-2; the match to TRBD1 covers 7 bases. The germline V gene has CDR1 MDHEN and CDR2 SYDVKM. Unmatched junction bases numbered 2, after V lost 3 bases and J lost 4 bases. This CDR3 is built from 13 residues. The CDR3: CASSFTGAYGYTF. The CDR3 bases are TGTGCCAGCAGTTTCACAGGGGCCTATGGCTACACCTTC.

The chain is built from TRBV6-1 and TRBJ1-2; D perhaps matches TRBD1 (6 bases). This CDR3 spans 14 amino acids. CDR1 is MNHNS, CDR2 SASEGT, per germline. Trimming removed 6 bases from V and 1 base from J, with 12 bases in between. CDR3 DNA sequence: TGTGCCAGCAGGGCGACAGGATATAACTATGGCTACACCTTC. Translated, it gives CASRATGYNYGYTF.

The rearrangement joins TRBV29-1 to TRBJ2-6; D is uncertain. Germline-derived CDR1 and CDR2 are SQVTM and ANQGSEA. V was trimmed by 2 bases and J by 0 bases, leaving 2 bases between them. This CDR3 contains 13 residues. CDR3 in DNA: TGCAGCGTTGAATACTCTGGGGCCAACGTCCTGACTTTC. Amino acid sequence: CSVEYSGANVLTF.

A note on this clone: The same CDR3 is also encoded by other DNA sequences in this sample. The chain carries TRBV2 and TRBJ2-7; 11 bases are shared with TRBD1. V was pared by 4 bases and J by 0 bases, with 2 bases of the junction left unmatched. This CDR3 region has 15 residues. Germline assignment: CDR1 SNHLY and CDR2 FYNNEI. The CDR3 nucleotides are TGTGCCAGCAGTGGGGACAGGGGGGGCTCCTACGAGCAGTACTTC. This encodes CASSGDRGGSYEQYF. Supplemented by reference TRBV2 and TRBJ2-7, the full variable domain reads EPEVTQTPSHQVTQMGQEVILRCVPISNHLYFYWYRQILGQKVEFLVSFYNNEISEKSEIFDDQFSVERPDGSNFTLKIRSTKLEDSAMYFCASSGDRGGSYEQYFGPGTRLTVT.

The chain couples TRBV4-1 to TRBJ1-1, with 9 nucleotides matching TRBD1. With 8 bases clipped from V and 4 bases from J, the junction kept 5 bases outside the gene matches. The CDR3 consists of 13 residues. Germline CDR1 reads MGHRA; CDR2 reads YSYEKL. The CDR3 DNA follows: TGCGCCAGCCAAGGACAGGGGAGCACTGAAGCTTTCTTT. It specifies CASQGQGSTEAFF.

The chain combines TRBV5-4 with TRBJ1-4, with 8 bases that match TRBD1. V gave up 5 bases and J gave up 10 bases; unmatched junction bases: 13. In germline, CDR1 is SGHNT, CDR2 YYREEE (reference sequence). The CDR3 consists of 15 residues. CDR3 nucleotides: TGTGCCAGCAGTTCGCGGACGGACAGGGAAGGAAAACTGTTTTTT. It specifies CASSSRTDREGKLFF.

This chain connects TRBV5-4 to TRBJ2-7, with TRBD2 matching 10 bases. The V and J ends lost 2 bases and 1 base, in that order; junction bases with no gene match: 12. There are 18 residues in the CDR3. Germline CDR1 and CDR2: SGHNT and YYREEE (reference sequence). CDR3: CASSFSLAGASGSYEQYF. The DNA of the CDR3 is TGTGCCAGCAGCTTCTCTCTAGCGGGAGCTTCCGGATCCTACGAGCAGTACTTC.

On this clone itself: Other nucleotide sequences from this sample produce the same CDR3. V gene TRBV7-2 combines with J gene TRBJ2-7; 10 bases map to TRBD2. There are 14 residues in the CDR3. Per the germline V gene, CDR1 is SGHTA and CDR2 is FQGNSA. V was clipped by 1 base and J by 4 bases; unmatched bases: 1. The CDR3 nucleotides are TGTGCCAGCAGCTTAGAAGCGGGAGGGTACGAGCAGTACTTC. This gives the protein CASSLEAGGYEQYF.

The rearrangement links TRBV6-5 to TRBJ2-5; 11 bases agree with TRBD1. CDR1 is MNHEY and CDR2 is SVGAGI in the germline V gene. The CDR3 covers 14 residues. V trimming: 2 bases; J trimming: 7 bases; junction bases outside the gene matches: 3. CDR3 loop: CASSYPGQGVTQYF. The CDR3 nucleotides are TGTGCCAGCAGTTACCCGGGACAGGGGGTGACCCAGTACTTC.

V gene TRBV28 combines with J gene TRBJ2-4; D perhaps matches TRBD2 (6 bases). With 7 bases removed from V and 1 base from J, the gap between germline ends came to 11 bases. Germline V CDR1 and CDR2: MDHEN, SYDVKM. The CDR3 consists of 14 residues. Written as DNA, the CDR3 is TGTGCCAGCAAAGAGGGAGGCGCCAAAAACATTCAGTACTTC. Its translation is CASKEGGAKNIQYF.

This clone was found once. This sequence joins TRBV28 and TRBJ1-1; D is possibly TRBD1 (6 bases). Trimming pared 4 bases from V and 1 base from J, leaving 19 bases between. The CDR3 spans 17 residues. CDR1 is MDHEN and CDR2 is SYDVKM in the germline V gene. Written as DNA, the CDR3 is TGTGCCAGCAGTTCCGTGGGGGCCGGAAGGGGGAACACTGAAGCTTTCTTT. As protein: CASSSVGAGRGNTEAFF.

Comments on this clone: Other DNA sequences from this sample encode an identical CDR3 as well. The V and J genes are TRBV5-1 and TRBJ2-1; the match to TRBD2 covers 10 bases. CDR1 and CDR2 (germline): SGHRS, YFSETQ. Trimming took 0 bases from V and 6 from J; bases not matched to a gene: 3. The CDR3 length is 15 residues. The CDR3 sequence is CASSLEAGGPNEQFF. CDR3 nucleotide sequence: TGCGCCAGCAGCTTGGAAGCGGGGGGGCCCAATGAGCAGTTCTTC.

CDR3: CASSVDGGHVTQYF. The CDR3 DNA reads TGTGCCAGCAGCGTAGACGGGGGGCACGTTACGCAGTATTTT. The chain employs TRBV9 and TRBJ2-3; tentative D call: TRBD2 (7 bases). Germline V lookup: CDR1 SGDLS, CDR2 YYNGEE. The length of the CDR3 is 14 residues. V was trimmed by 0 bases and J by 8 bases, leaving 13 bases between them. The variable domain in full, completed from reference TRBV9 and TRBJ2-3, reads DSGVTQTPKHLITATGQRVTLRCSPRSGDLSVYWYQQSLDQGLQFLIQYYNGEERAKGNILERFSAQQFPDLHSELNLSSLELGDSALYFCASSVDGGHVTQYFGPGTRLTVL.

V and J are TRBV10-3 and TRBJ2-2; 8 bases are a match to TRBD2. V shed 6 bases and J 4 bases; nucleotides not matched to a gene: 7. The V gene's germline CDR1 is ENHRY and CDR2 SYGVKD. This CDR3 comprises 15 residues. CDR3 sequence reads: CAISPGTRGTGELFF. The CDR3 DNA reads TGTGCCATCAGCCCCGGGACTAGAGGCACCGGGGAGCTGTTTTTT.

The chain combines TRBV5-1 with TRBJ2-1, with D hard to call. Trimming stripped 0 bases from V and 5 bases from J, with 12 bases between. CDR1 is SGHRS and CDR2 is YFSETQ in the germline V gene. This CDR3 region has 15 residues. In DNA, the CDR3 is TGCGCCAGCAGCTTGGTAGACAAGGGAAACAATGAGCAGTTCTTC. This codes for CASSLVDKGNNEQFF.

V is TRBV10-3 and J is TRBJ2-4; D is possibly TRBD1 or TRBD2 (5 bases each). V lost 0 bases to trimming and J lost 6 bases, with 9 bases between them. The CDR3 covers 14 residues. Germline V gene lookup returns CDR1 ENHRY and CDR2 SYGVKD. The CDR3 sequence: CAISESIGTNIQYF. The CDR3 bases are TGTGCCATCAGTGAGTCGATTGGGACAAACATTCAGTACTTC.

J is TRBJ1-2 and V is TRBV6-1, with a possible D match to TRBD1 (6 bases). V gave up 4 bases and J gave up 0 bases, with 12 bases separating them. CDR3 size: 15 residues. Germline CDR1 reads MNHNS; CDR2 reads SASEGT. The CDR3 sequence is CASSGGTPSNYGYTF. DNA for the CDR3: TGTGCCAGCAGTGGCGGGACACCCTCTAACTATGGCTACACCTTC.